This T cell receptor (beta chain) was observed in a study of tumor-infiltrating lymphocytes in primary liver carcinoma. Study-wide background: Roughly 3.65 to 7.5 million productive TCRbeta reads came from each sample, comparable across tissue types.

Researchers generated TCR beta cDNA from approximately 450 ng of total RNA, relying on a constant-region primer. Slightly modified ARM-PCR with three nested multiplex PCR rounds yielded TCR beta libraries. Investigators reported that the first two PCR rounds, at 9 to 11 cycles each, used TRBV1-TRBV30 forward primers with a C-beta reverse primer. Each CDR3 protein gets one entry after TCRdb re-called the multiplex PCR reads with MiXCR. The data show about 99,000 distinct CDR3 sequences, over 55% seen once. Study outcomes and limitations: Significantly larger top-250-clone fractions were found in tumors than in blood (p = 0.039). Tumor region pairs shared more overlap than did tumor-adjacent and tumor-blood pairs.

In its sample, this clonotype was seen many times. The antigen is unknown. Co-extraction yielded RNA and DNA from 20-30 mg of unsorted bulk tissue. Every patient in the cohort had a primary liver carcinoma. That carcinoma was treated by surgical resection. Germline trimming cut 3 bases from V and 2 bases from J; bases unmatched to any gene: 8. This CDR3 region has 15 residues. Germline V gene data show CDR1 as SQVTM and CDR2 as ANQGSEA. This chain joins TRBV29-1 and TRBJ2-7; TRBD2 matches 9 bases. Source material: liver tumor tissue from sampling region 5. Regarding subset: tumor region T5, tumor centre. This sequence was found in an older woman with primary liver carcinoma and hepatitis B virus infection. The CDR3 region is CSVEDSGRPPYEQYF. The CDR3 DNA is TGCAGCGTTGAGGACAGCGGGAGGCCGCCCTACGAGCAGTACTTC.